Below, one T cell receptor beta chain is given with its context. Its antigen is still unknown. The data were taken from a study of cytomegalovirus exposure and HLA in healthy donors. Study background: Sequencing of about 200 million T cells in an earlier analysis found 95 million to 120 million unique TCR beta sequences.

Study conclusions and caveats: Cytomegalovirus status, reportedly, was diagnosed with high specificity and sensitivity by the classifier. In a later analysis, at a false discovery rate of 0.05, over 15,000 TCR beta sequences were associated with HLA alleles.

With 60 Vbeta and 13 Jbeta primers, the PCR was carried out. Assay used: immunoSEQ multiplex PCR; TCRdb lists only in-frame clones, some missing. Of about 180,000 clones listed, roughly 80% are singletons. V was cut by 4 bases and J by 0 bases, with 12 bases left in between. The CDR3 is 15 residues long. Germline CDR1 SGHDT, CDR2 YYEEEE. The TCR comes from a girl aged 5-17 years in good health and CMV-seropositive. The chain has TRBV5-6 and TRBJ2-3; TRBD2 is a possible D gene (5 bases). What was sequenced was PBMCs. The DNA for the CDR3 is TGTGCCAGCAGCAGGACTCCGAAAAGCACAGATACGCAGTATTTT. As protein: CASSRTPKSTDTQYF.